This T cell receptor (beta chain) was sequenced in a study of T-cell memory formation after mild COVID-19. Study as a whole: Largely donor-specific TCR clusters were found.

CDR3 size: 14 residues. Germline V CDR1 and CDR2: SGHRS, YFSETQ. V gave up 0 bases and J gave up 5 bases, with 11 bases separating them. Notes on the study in general: There was a balanced CD4/CD8 profile in clones contracting day 15 to 85, and later expanders leaned CD4+. Specificity for SARS-CoV-2 was not confirmed among the second-wave clones peaking on day 37.

TCRdb fed the 5' RACE reads into MiXCR, producing one record per CDR3 protein. The sample consists of about 340,000 distinct CDR3 sequences, about an eighth of them appearing once. This clonotype was detected a few times. The antigen remains unidentified. The sequenced sample consisted of PBMCs or a T cell subset sorted from them (not recorded which). This sequence originates from a man aged 18 to 29 who had mild COVID-19 (a few samples of this study predate the infection). Cell type and time point are not known. The rearrangement uses TRBV5-1 and TRBJ2-5, with D possibly TRBD1 on 6 matching bases. CDR3 DNA sequence: TGCGCCAGCAGCTTGGGGACAGATGGGGAGACCCAGTACTTC. This sequence encodes CASSLGTDGETQYF.